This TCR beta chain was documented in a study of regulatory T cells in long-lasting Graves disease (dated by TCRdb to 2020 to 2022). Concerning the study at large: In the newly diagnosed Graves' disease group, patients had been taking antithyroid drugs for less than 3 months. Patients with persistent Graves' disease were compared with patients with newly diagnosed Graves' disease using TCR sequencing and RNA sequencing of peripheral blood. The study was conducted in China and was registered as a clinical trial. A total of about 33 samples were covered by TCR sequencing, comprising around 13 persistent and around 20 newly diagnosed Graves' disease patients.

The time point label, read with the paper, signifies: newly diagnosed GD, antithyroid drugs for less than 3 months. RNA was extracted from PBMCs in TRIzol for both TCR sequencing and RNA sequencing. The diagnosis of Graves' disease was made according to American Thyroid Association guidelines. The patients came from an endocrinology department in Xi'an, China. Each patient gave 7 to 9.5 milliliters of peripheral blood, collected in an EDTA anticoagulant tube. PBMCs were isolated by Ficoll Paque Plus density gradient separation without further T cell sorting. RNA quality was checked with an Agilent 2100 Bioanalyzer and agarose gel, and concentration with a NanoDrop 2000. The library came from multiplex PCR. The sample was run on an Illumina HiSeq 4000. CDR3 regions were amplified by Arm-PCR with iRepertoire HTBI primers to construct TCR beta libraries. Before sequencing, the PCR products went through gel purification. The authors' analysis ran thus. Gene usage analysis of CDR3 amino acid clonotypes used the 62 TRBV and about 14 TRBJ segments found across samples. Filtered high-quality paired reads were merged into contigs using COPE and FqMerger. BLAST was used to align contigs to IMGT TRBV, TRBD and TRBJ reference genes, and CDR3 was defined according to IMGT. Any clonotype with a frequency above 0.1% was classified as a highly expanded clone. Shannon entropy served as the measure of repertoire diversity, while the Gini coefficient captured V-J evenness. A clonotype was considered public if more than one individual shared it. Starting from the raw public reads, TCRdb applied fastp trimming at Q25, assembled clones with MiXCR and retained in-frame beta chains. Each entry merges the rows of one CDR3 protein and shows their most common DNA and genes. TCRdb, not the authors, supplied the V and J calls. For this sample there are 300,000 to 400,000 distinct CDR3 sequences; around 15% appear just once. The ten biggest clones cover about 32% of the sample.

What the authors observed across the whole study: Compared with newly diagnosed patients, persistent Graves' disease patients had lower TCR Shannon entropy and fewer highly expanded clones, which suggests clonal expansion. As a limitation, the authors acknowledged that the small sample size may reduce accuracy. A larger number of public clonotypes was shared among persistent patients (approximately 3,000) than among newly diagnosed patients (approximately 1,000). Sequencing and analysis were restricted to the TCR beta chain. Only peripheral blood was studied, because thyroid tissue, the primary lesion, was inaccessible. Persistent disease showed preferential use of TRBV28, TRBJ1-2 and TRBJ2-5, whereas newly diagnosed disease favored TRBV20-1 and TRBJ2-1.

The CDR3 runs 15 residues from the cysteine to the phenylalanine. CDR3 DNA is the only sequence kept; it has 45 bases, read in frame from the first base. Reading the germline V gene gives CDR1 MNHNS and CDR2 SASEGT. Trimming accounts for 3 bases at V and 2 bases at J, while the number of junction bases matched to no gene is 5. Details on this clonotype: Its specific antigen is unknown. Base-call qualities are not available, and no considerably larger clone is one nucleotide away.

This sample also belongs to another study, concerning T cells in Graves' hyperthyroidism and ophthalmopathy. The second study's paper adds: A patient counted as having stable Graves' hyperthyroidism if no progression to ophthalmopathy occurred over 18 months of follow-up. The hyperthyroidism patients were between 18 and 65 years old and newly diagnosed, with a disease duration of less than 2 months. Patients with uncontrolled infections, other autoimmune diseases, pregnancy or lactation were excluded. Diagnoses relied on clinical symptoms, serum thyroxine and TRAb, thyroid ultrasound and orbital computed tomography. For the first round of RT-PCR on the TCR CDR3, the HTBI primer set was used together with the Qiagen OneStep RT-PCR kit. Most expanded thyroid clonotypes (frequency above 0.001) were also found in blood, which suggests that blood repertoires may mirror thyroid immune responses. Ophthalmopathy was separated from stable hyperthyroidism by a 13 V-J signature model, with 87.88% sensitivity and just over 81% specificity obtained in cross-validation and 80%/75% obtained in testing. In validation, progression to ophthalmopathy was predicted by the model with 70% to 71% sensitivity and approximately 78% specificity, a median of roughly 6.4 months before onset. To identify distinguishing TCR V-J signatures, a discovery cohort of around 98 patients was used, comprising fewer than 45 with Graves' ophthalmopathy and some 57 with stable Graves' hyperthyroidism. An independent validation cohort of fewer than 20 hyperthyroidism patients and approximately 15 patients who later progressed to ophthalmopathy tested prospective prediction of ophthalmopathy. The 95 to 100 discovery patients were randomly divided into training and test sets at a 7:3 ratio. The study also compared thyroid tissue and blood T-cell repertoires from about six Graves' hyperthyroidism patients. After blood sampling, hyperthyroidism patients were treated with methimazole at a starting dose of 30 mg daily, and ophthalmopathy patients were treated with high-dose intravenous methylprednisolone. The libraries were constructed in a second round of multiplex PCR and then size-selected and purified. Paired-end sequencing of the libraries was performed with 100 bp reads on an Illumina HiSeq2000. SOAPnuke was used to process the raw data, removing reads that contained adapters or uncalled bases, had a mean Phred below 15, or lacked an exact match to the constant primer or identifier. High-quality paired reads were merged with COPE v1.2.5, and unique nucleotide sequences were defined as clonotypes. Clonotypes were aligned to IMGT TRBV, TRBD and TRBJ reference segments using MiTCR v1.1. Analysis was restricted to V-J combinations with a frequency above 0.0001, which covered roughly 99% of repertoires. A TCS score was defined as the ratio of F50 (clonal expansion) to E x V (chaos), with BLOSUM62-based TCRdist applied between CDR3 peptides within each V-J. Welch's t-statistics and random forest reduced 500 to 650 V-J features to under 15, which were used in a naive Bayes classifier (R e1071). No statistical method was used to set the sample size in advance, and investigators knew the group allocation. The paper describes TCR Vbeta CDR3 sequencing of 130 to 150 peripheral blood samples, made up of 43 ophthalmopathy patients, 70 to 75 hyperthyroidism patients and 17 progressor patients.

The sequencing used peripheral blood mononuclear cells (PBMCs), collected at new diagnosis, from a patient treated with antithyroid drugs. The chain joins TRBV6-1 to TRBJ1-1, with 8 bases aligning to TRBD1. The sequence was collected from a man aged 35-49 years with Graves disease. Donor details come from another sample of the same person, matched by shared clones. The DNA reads TGTGCCAGCAGTGAGCGGGGGACAGGCAACACTGAAGCTTTCTTT. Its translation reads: CASSERGTGNTEAFF.